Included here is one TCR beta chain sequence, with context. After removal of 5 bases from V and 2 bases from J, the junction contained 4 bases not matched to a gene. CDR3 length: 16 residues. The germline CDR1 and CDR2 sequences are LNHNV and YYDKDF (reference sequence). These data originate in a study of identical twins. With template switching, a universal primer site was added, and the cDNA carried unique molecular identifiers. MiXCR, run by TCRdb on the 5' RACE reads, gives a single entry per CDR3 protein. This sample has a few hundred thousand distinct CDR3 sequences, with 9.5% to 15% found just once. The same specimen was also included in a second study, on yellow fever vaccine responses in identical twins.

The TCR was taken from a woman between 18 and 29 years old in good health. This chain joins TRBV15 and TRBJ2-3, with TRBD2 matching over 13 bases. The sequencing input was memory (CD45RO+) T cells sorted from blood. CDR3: CATSLGLAGVTDTQYF. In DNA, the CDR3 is TGTGCCACCAGCCTAGGACTAGCGGGGGTCACAGATACGCAGTATTTT.